The TCR beta chain described here comes from a study of blood T cell repertoires in COVID-19. Study background: Samples of COVID-19 (acute and convalescent) were obtained from the United States, Italy and Spain. T cells, B-cell-depleted T cells, or PBMCs supplied cDNA or gDNA.

The assay was immunoSEQ multiplex PCR, and TCRdb's table has in-frame clones only and misses some. The sample has about 140,000 clones; around 84% are singletons. With 4 bases clipped from V and 3 bases from J, the junction kept 10 bases outside the gene matches. Per the germline V gene, CDR1 is KGHDR and CDR2 is SFDVKD. CDR3 length equals 16 residues. The sequence was obtained from a woman in her sixties or seventies with acute or convalescent COVID-19. Sequenced: peripheral blood. The rearrangement uses TRBV24-1 and TRBJ2-5; 7 bases match TRBD2. The CDR3 region has the DNA TGTGCCACCAGTGACCCCAAAGCGGGGCAGAAAGAGACCCAGTACTTC. Its translation is CATSDPKAGQKETQYF.